These T cell receptor beta chains were read from a single sample in a study of shared clonotypes between healthy human individuals. TCRdb's copy holds only in-frame clones and misses some; the assay was immunoSEQ multiplex PCR. The profile shows millions of clones, roughly 94% of them singletons. The sample was naive CD4+ T cells sorted from blood. These receptors were taken from a man in his late teens or twenties in good health. The CDR3 runs from the conserved cysteine through the conserved F or W. D genes are given only for firm matches. The size of a clone is reported for some rows only, either as once, few or many, or as a class for expanded clones.

d_gene: -; abundance: -; v_gene: TRBV15; j_gene: TRBJ1-6; CDR3nt: TGTGCCACCAGGGAGAGAGGGTTTTCTTCACCCCTCCACTTT; CDR3aa: CATRERGFSSPLHF
d_gene: TRBD2; abundance: -; v_gene: TRBV5-1; j_gene: TRBJ2-7; CDR3nt: TGCGCCAGCAGCCCCGAGATGGCTAGCGGTAACGAGCAGTACTTC; CDR3aa: CASSPEMASGNEQYF
d_gene: TRBD2; abundance: -; v_gene: TRBV10-1; j_gene: TRBJ2-3; CDR3nt: TGCGCCAGCAGTTCCAGCGGGGTCGGCACAGATACGCAGTATTTT; CDR3aa: CASSSSGVGTDTQYF
d_gene: -; abundance: -; v_gene: TRBV6-5; j_gene: TRBJ1-6; CDR3nt: TGTGCCAGCAGTAGGGGAGGGGCCAATTCACCCCTCCACTTT; CDR3aa: CASSRGGANSPLHF
d_gene: TRBD1; abundance: -; v_gene: TRBV5-1; j_gene: TRBJ1-4; CDR3nt: TGCGCCAGCAGCTCCGGGACAGGGCCCAATGAAAAACTGTTTTTT; CDR3aa: CASSSGTGPNEKLFF
d_gene: TRBD1; abundance: -; v_gene: TRBV5-1; j_gene: TRBJ2-3; CDR3nt: TGCGCCAGCAGCTTGGATGGACAGGGGATAGATACGCAGTATTTT; CDR3aa: CASSLDGQGIDTQYF
d_gene: -; abundance: once; v_gene: TRBV6-1; j_gene: TRBJ2-5; CDR3nt: TGTGCCAGCAAGGCTAGCGTGTTTGAGACCCAGTACTTC; CDR3aa: CASKASVFETQYF
d_gene: -; abundance: -; v_gene: TRBV6-1; j_gene: TRBJ1-6; CDR3nt: TGTGCCAGCTGCCCCGCGGCAGGCCTTAATTCACCCCTCCACTTT; CDR3aa: CASCPAAGLNSPLHF
d_gene: TRBD1; abundance: -; v_gene: TRBV5-3; j_gene: TRBJ1-1; CDR3nt: TGTGCCAGAAGCGGGACAGAGAACACTGAAGCTTTCTTT; CDR3aa: CARSGTENTEAFF
d_gene: TRBD1; abundance: -; v_gene: TRBV5-1; j_gene: TRBJ1-2; CDR3nt: TGCGCCAGCAGCCCCCGGGACAGAAATGGCTACACCTTC; CDR3aa: CASSPRDRNGYTF
d_gene: -; abundance: -; v_gene: TRBV2; j_gene: TRBJ1-5; CDR3nt: TGTGCCAGCAGTGAAGGTCAGGTCCCTGATCAGCCCCAGCATTTT; CDR3aa: CASSEGQVPDQPQHF
d_gene: -; abundance: -; v_gene: TRBV6-5; j_gene: TRBJ1-2; CDR3nt: TGTGCCAGCAGTTACAGCAGGGTAAAGGGTGGCTACACCTTC; CDR3aa: CASSYSRVKGGYTF
d_gene: -; abundance: -; v_gene: TRBV7-7; j_gene: TRBJ2-3; CDR3nt: TGTGCTAGCAGCTCCCGACTCACAGATACGCAGTATTTT; CDR3aa: CASSSRLTDTQYF
d_gene: TRBD1; abundance: -; v_gene: TRBV11-2; j_gene: TRBJ1-2; CDR3nt: TGTGCCAGCAGTTTCGACAGGGTCTATGGCTACACCTTC; CDR3aa: CASSFDRVYGYTF
d_gene: -; abundance: -; v_gene: TRBV21-1; j_gene: TRBJ2-5; CDR3nt: TGTACTTGGAGGATGCAGACCCAGTACTTC; CDR3aa: CTWRMQTQYF
d_gene: -; abundance: -; v_gene: TRBV7-2; j_gene: TRBJ2-3; CDR3nt: TGTGCCAGCAGCTTAAACGGTTTCACAGATACGCAGTATTTT; CDR3aa: CASSLNGFTDTQYF
d_gene: TRBD1; abundance: -; v_gene: TRBV7-9; j_gene: TRBJ2-3; CDR3nt: TGTGCCAGCAGTTACGACAGGGGAGAAGATACGCAGTATTTT; CDR3aa: CASSYDRGEDTQYF
d_gene: TRBD2; abundance: -; v_gene: TRBV5-1; j_gene: TRBJ2-1; CDR3nt: TGCGCCAGCAGCTTGGCCCGAGCGGGGCCGTCCAATGAGCAGTTCTTC; CDR3aa: CASSLARAGPSNEQFF
d_gene: TRBD1; abundance: -; v_gene: TRBV18; j_gene: TRBJ2-5; CDR3nt: TGTGCCAGCTCACCACTGGCAGGGGGAAGAGAGACCCAGTACTTC; CDR3aa: CASSPLAGGRETQYF
d_gene: -; abundance: few; v_gene: TRBV7-2; j_gene: TRBJ1-6; CDR3nt: TGTGCCAGCAGCTTAGAGGCGCAGGGGTCCTATAATTCACCCCTCCACTTT; CDR3aa: CASSLEAQGSYNSPLHF
d_gene: TRBD1; abundance: -; v_gene: TRBV27; j_gene: TRBJ1-2; CDR3nt: TGTGCCAGCACCTCGGGACAGCCTAACTATGGCTACACCTTC; CDR3aa: CASTSGQPNYGYTF
d_gene: TRBD1; abundance: -; v_gene: TRBV9; j_gene: TRBJ1-3; CDR3nt: TGTGCCAGCAGCGTAGACAGGGGTGGAAACACCATATATTTT; CDR3aa: CASSVDRGGNTIYF
d_gene: -; abundance: once; v_gene: TRBV7-9; j_gene: TRBJ2-7; CDR3nt: TGTGCCAGCAGCTTAGGATACGGGGGGCCCTACGAGCAGTACTTC; CDR3aa: CASSLGYGGPYEQYF
d_gene: -; abundance: -; v_gene: TRBV2; j_gene: TRBJ2-1; CDR3nt: TGTGCCAGCAGCTCCTTTCGATTAACGGGAGTAAATGAGCAGTTCTTC; CDR3aa: CASSSFRLTGVNEQFF
d_gene: -; abundance: once; v_gene: TRBV11-2; j_gene: TRBJ2-7; CDR3nt: TGTGCCAGCAGCTTAGGCGCTGCACCGCGCTACGAGCAGTACTTC; CDR3aa: CASSLGAAPRYEQYF
d_gene: -; abundance: -; v_gene: TRBV11-2; j_gene: TRBJ2-7; CDR3nt: TGTGCCAGCAGCCCCCGGGGCGGACCTACGCAGCAGTACTTC; CDR3aa: CASSPRGGPTQQYF
d_gene: TRBD2; abundance: -; v_gene: TRBV9; j_gene: TRBJ2-2; CDR3nt: TGTGCCAGCAGCGTCGGGGGGGCGAAAGACGAGCTGTTTTTT; CDR3aa: CASSVGGAKDELFF
d_gene: TRBD1; abundance: -; v_gene: TRBV25-1; j_gene: TRBJ1-2; CDR3nt: TGTGCCAGCAGTGGATCGGGGGACAGGGCTTATGGCTACACCTTC; CDR3aa: CASSGSGDRAYGYTF
d_gene: TRBD1; abundance: -; v_gene: TRBV7-2; j_gene: TRBJ2-2; CDR3nt: TGTGCCAGCAGATCACAGGGGCTTAACACCGGGGAGCTGTTTTTT; CDR3aa: CASRSQGLNTGELFF
d_gene: -; abundance: -; v_gene: TRBV6-5; j_gene: TRBJ2-5; CDR3nt: TGTGCCAGCAGCAATGGGGAGACCCAGTACTTC; CDR3aa: CASSNGETQYF
d_gene: -; abundance: -; v_gene: TRBV4-1; j_gene: TRBJ2-7; CDR3nt: TGCGCCAGCAGCCACGTATTCGAGGGTACAACCTACGAGCAGTACTTC; CDR3aa: CASSHVFEGTTYEQYF
d_gene: -; abundance: -; v_gene: TRBV30; j_gene: TRBJ1-5; CDR3nt: TGTGCCTGGACCACTGGCCGGTCACGCAATCAGCCCCAGCATTTT; CDR3aa: CAWTTGRSRNQPQHF
d_gene: -; abundance: many; v_gene: TRBV12-5; j_gene: TRBJ1-4; CDR3nt: TGTGCTAGTGGTTGGGGGAATGAAAAACTGTTTTTT; CDR3aa: CASGWGNEKLFF
d_gene: -; abundance: -; v_gene: TRBV27; j_gene: TRBJ2-1; CDR3nt: TGTGCCAGCAGTATTACTAGATACAATGAGCAGTTCTTC; CDR3aa: CASSITRYNEQFF
d_gene: -; abundance: once; v_gene: TRBV2; j_gene: TRBJ1-6; CDR3nt: TGTGCCAGCAGTGGGGACGCCAAGTATTCACCCCTCCACTTT; CDR3aa: CASSGDAKYSPLHF
d_gene: TRBD2; abundance: -; v_gene: TRBV25-1; j_gene: TRBJ2-1; CDR3nt: TGTGCCACCTATAACCTAGCGGGAGGCAACAATGAGCAGTTCTTC; CDR3aa: CATYNLAGGNNEQFF
d_gene: -; abundance: -; v_gene: TRBV6-1; j_gene: TRBJ2-2; CDR3nt: TGTGCCAGTAGCCGGAAGAACACCGGGGAGCTGTTTTTT; CDR3aa: CASSRKNTGELFF
d_gene: -; abundance: -; v_gene: TRBV29-1; j_gene: TRBJ2-3; CDR3nt: TGCAGCGCCATTTGGGGAAAAAATACGCAGTATTTT; CDR3aa: CSAIWGKNTQYF
d_gene: TRBD1; abundance: -; v_gene: TRBV5-5; j_gene: TRBJ1-6; CDR3nt: TGTGCCAGCAGCCAACCGGACAGGAAGAATTCACCCCTCCACTTT; CDR3aa: CASSQPDRKNSPLHF
d_gene: -; abundance: -; v_gene: TRBV11-3; j_gene: TRBJ1-6; CDR3nt: TGTGCCAGCAGCTTAGATGGAACAAGAAATTCACCCCTCCACTTT; CDR3aa: CASSLDGTRNSPLHF
d_gene: -; abundance: -; v_gene: TRBV2; j_gene: TRBJ2-7; CDR3nt: TGTGCCATCCTACTCAAACCCACAGGGACCTACGAGCAGTACTTC; CDR3aa: CAILLKPTGTYEQYF
d_gene: -; abundance: few; v_gene: TRBV6-6; j_gene: TRBJ1-3; CDR3nt: TGTGCCAGCAGTTACTCGGGGAACTCTGGAAACACCATATATTTT; CDR3aa: CASSYSGNSGNTIYF
d_gene: -; abundance: -; v_gene: TRBV5-1; j_gene: TRBJ1-3; CDR3nt: TGCGCCAGCAGCTTGGATCCCTCTGGAAACACCATATATTTT; CDR3aa: CASSLDPSGNTIYF
d_gene: -; abundance: -; v_gene: TRBV5-4; j_gene: TRBJ2-5; CDR3nt: TGTGCCAGCAGCTTGGATGGATTGGAAAAAGAGACCCAGTACTTC; CDR3aa: CASSLDGLEKETQYF
d_gene: -; abundance: -; v_gene: TRBV4-1; j_gene: TRBJ2-5; CDR3nt: TGCGCCAGCAGCCCCTGGGGCAGGGACAATCAAGAGACCCAGTACTTC; CDR3aa: CASSPWGRDNQETQYF